This T cell receptor beta chain was sequenced for a study of T cell repertoires in cytomegalovirus infection. CDR1 SGHTA and CDR2 FQGTGA come from the germline V gene. The length of the CDR3 is 13 residues. V was clipped by 4 bases and J by 7 bases; unmatched bases: 6. A single record per CDR3 protein comes from TCRdb applying MiXCR to the reads. This sample has hundreds of thousands of distinct CDR3 sequences, with around 10% found just once. This clonotype was observed many times. What it binds is not known. Study-wide findings and caveats: The ex vivo response was dominated by HLA-C-restricted CMV-specific TCR beta clonotypes.

The sequencing sample was made of PBMCs. This receptor was identified in a human donor in good health (CMV status not recorded). Some clones in this sample may be carry-over from other donors' samples. V usage is TRBV7-3 and J usage is TRBJ2-5, with TRBD1 matching 7 bases. CDR3 in DNA: TGTGCCAGCAGCTCCCAGGGGGTAGGGACCCAGTACTTC. This codes for CASSSQGVGTQYF. The whole variable domain, remainder taken from reference TRBV7-3 and TRBJ2-5, is GAGVSQTPSNKVTEKGKYVELRCDPISGHTALYWYRQSLGQGPEFLIYFQGTGAADDSGLPNDRFFAVRPEGSVSTLKIQRTERGDSAVYLCASSSQGVGTQYFGPGTRLLVL.